The rows below give T cell receptor beta chains drawn from one sample of a study of regulatory T cells in long-lasting Graves disease. TCRdb re-analysed the multiplex PCR reads in MiXCR, keeping a single row per CDR3 protein. The sample has roughly 360,000 distinct CDR3 sequences, 12% seen once. This sample also appeared in a second study, on T cells in Graves' hyperthyroidism and ophthalmopathy.

Sequencing was performed on peripheral blood mononuclear cells (PBMCs), taken at new diagnosis, from a patient treated with antithyroid drugs. The receptor set was obtained from a woman in her late teens or twenties with Graves disease. Both conserved end residues are part of each CDR3. The D gene is left open where the match is weak. A clone size is listed for some rows: how often the clone was seen (once, few, many), or a class if it is expanded.

CDR3 length	V gene	D gene	clone size	J gene	CDR3 DNA	CDR3 protein
14	TRBV7-9	NA	many	TRBJ1-2	TGTGCCAGCAGTTTGGACAGAACAAACTATGGCTACACCTTC	CASSLDRTNYGYTF
15	TRBV7-2	NA	many	TRBJ2-7	TGTGCCAGCAGCTTTGGGACCACGGCCGGCTACGAGCAGTACTTC	CASSFGTTAGYEQYF
15	TRBV4-3	NA	many	TRBJ1-4	TGCGCCAGCAGCCAAGATAGTAAGGCTAATGAAAAACTGTTTTTT	CASSQDSKANEKLFF
16	TRBV6-1	TRBD2	few	TRBJ2-2	TGTTCTTGCGGGAGGGCTTCAACCATGAACACCGGGGAGCTGTTTTTT	CSCGRASTMNTGELFF
13	TRBV29-1	TRBD1	many	TRBJ1-1	TGCAGCGCCCTAACGACAGGGTACATTGAAGCTTTCTTT	CSALTTGYIEAFF
14	TRBV27	NA	few	TRBJ2-1	TGTGCCAGCTGTGAAGCAGGCTCCTACAATGAGCAGTTCTTC	CASCEAGSYNEQFF
14	TRBV4-1	NA	many	TRBJ2-5	TGCGCCAGCAGCCGTCAGAGAGGACAAGAGACCCAGTACTTC	CASSRQRGQETQYF
18	TRBV28	TRBD2	many	TRBJ2-1	TGTGCCAGCAGTCCCCCGGAGTGGCTAGCGGGAGCTTACAATGAGCAGTTCTTC	CASSPPEWLAGAYNEQFF
16	TRBV28	NA	NA	TRBJ1-3	TGTGCCAGCAGTTGGCTCGAGATGAGCTCTGGAAACACCATATATTTT	CASSWLEMSSGNTIYF
10	TRBV7-2	NA	many	TRBJ2-2	TGTGCCAGGGTGTCCGGGGAGCTGTTTTTT	CARVSGELFF
15	TRBV18	NA	many	TRBJ2-1	TGTGCCAGCTCACCACCCACGGAGGGAGCGGGTGAGCAGTTCTTC	CASSPPTEGAGEQFF
17	TRBV30	NA	many	TRBJ2-2	TGTGCCTGGAGTCCAGGTAGGGGACAACCGAACACCGGGGAGCTGTTTTTT	CAWSPGRGQPNTGELFF
15	TRBV29-1	NA	NA	TRBJ1-2	TGCAGCGTTGAAGCCGGAAAGGGGGGAGGGTATGGCTACACCTTC	CSVEAGKGGGYGYTF
13	TRBV29-1	NA	NA	TRBJ1-1	TGCAGCGTTTCCCACGACGAATACACTGAAGCTTTCTTT	CSVSHDEYTEAFF
13	TRBV5-1	NA	few	TRBJ2-1	TGCGCCAGCAGCCAGTCATTCCTTAATGAGCAGTTCTTC	CASSQSFLNEQFF
19	TRBV19	NA	NA	TRBJ2-1	TGTGCCAGTAGTATAGCTTGGCGGACCACCAGGGATGGTATTAGTGAGCAGTTCTTC	CASSIAWRTTRDGISEQFF
17	TRBV4-2	NA	few	TRBJ1-6	TGTGCCAGCAGCCAAGCCTCAGTTAGGGGGGGGAATTCACCCCTCCACTTT	CASSQASVRGGNSPLHF
16	TRBV29-1	NA	many	TRBJ1-2	TGCAGCGTTCATCAATCCAGGGTTTCCCCCTACTATGGCTACACCTTC	CSVHQSRVSPYYGYTF
16	TRBV19	NA	NA	TRBJ2-7	TGTGCCAGTACCCCAGGGTTTGCAGGTGCAAAAGACGAGCAGTACTTC	CASTPGFAGAKDEQYF
12	TRBV12-3/TRBV12-4	NA	many	TRBJ2-3	TGTGCCAGCAGTTTACGGAGAGATACGCAGTATTTT	CASSLRRDTQYF
14	TRBV5-1	NA	many	TRBJ2-2	TGCGCCAGCAGCTTCTCCAGAAAGGCCGGGGAGCTGTTTTTT	CASSFSRKAGELFF
16	TRBV28	NA	NA	TRBJ2-7	TGTGCCAGCAGTTTCTTCCCAGGGGAGGGCTCCTACGAGCAGTACTTC	CASSFFPGEGSYEQYF
16	TRBV19	TRBD1	NA	TRBJ1-5	TGTGCCAGTAGTGACAGGGTGAGGGTGAACAATCAGCCCCAGCATTTT	CASSDRVRVNNQPQHF
14	TRBV19	NA	NA	TRBJ2-5	TGTGCCAGTAGTATTACACAGGACCAAGAGACCCAGTACTTC	CASSITQDQETQYF